This entry describes one TCR beta chain. These data come from a study of blood T cell repertoires in COVID-19. For the study at large: COVID-19 samples, acute and convalescent, were from the United States, Italy and Spain. PBMCs, B-cell-depleted T cells, or T cells were the source of the cDNA or gDNA that made up the material.

Original handling: For nucleated cells, counts were estimated from reference gene primer amplification. Data came from immunoSEQ multiplex PCR; TCRdb stores just in-frame clones and leaves some out. V and J calls and clone size follow that table, whereas D and trimming were derived from the DNA. The sample shows 130,000 to 150,000 clones, more than 75% of them seen only once. The CDR3 runs 13 residues. Trimming removed 5 bases from V and 4 bases from J; junction bases left unmatched: 5. From germline, CDR1 is SGHNT and CDR2 YYREEE (reference sequence). This sequence was found in a human donor with acute or convalescent COVID-19. The donor label of this sample is uncertain. The V call is TRBV5-4, the J call TRBJ1-2, with 7 bases lining up with TRBD1. Sequencing was done on a sample of peripheral blood. The CDR3 spells CASSYDRVYGYTF. The CDR3 DNA reads TGTGCCAGCAGTTACGACAGGGTCTATGGCTACACCTTC.